Listed below are T cell receptor beta chains from one sample, sequenced in a study of cytomegalovirus exposure and HLA in healthy donors. Sequencing used immunoSEQ multiplex PCR; TCRdb keeps in-frame clones, though not all of them. The sample has some 95,000 clones; under 85% are singletons. The source material was PBMCs. All receptors derive from a woman aged 40 to 49 in good health and CMV-seropositive. CDR3s include the opening cysteine and the closing phenylalanine or tryptophan. A D gene is named only where the DNA matches it firmly. Not every row has a clone size; where given, it reads once, few, many or a size class.

NA TRBJ2-5 TRBV5-1 TRBD2 TGCGCCAGCAGCCGGAACCTAGCGGGGGGGCAAGAGACCCAGTACTTC CASSRNLAGGQETQYF
few TRBJ2-7 TRBV30 TRBD1 TGTGCCTGGACCCCCGGGACAGGGAAATACGAGCAGTACTTC CAWTPGTGKYEQYF
NA TRBJ2-3 TRBV30 TRBD2 TGTGCCTGGACGGGACTAGCGGACATGCATACGCAGTATTTT CAWTGLADMHTQYF
few TRBJ2-1 TRBV27 TRBD2 TGTGCCAGCAGTCCGGGACTAGCGGGAGGAGGTGAGCAGTTCTTC CASSPGLAGGGEQFF
NA TRBJ2-2 TRBV28 NA TGTGCCAGCAGTTCAACGAACACCGGGGAGCTGTTTTTT CASSSTNTGELFF
NA TRBJ2-1 TRBV5-1 NA TGCGCCAGCAGCTTGGACGGGGTCAGCTCCTACAATGAGCAGTTCTTC CASSLDGVSSYNEQFF
NA TRBJ2-1 TRBV28 TRBD2 TGTGCCAGCAAACTAACCCCGGGACTAGCGGGAGTCGATGAGCAGTTCTTC CASKLTPGLAGVDEQFF
NA TRBJ1-1 TRBV5-1 TRBD1 TGCGCCAGCAGCCCGACAGGGTTGGTTTGGGAAGCTTTCTTT CASSPTGLVWEAFF
few TRBJ2-5 TRBV13 TRBD1 TGTGCCAGCAGCCCACGGACAGGGGAGGGGATTGGAGAGACCCAGTACTTC CASSPRTGEGIGETQYF
NA TRBJ2-5 TRBV7-6 TRBD2 TGTGCCAGCAGCTCCCTCCCGCGGGACTACTCCCAAGAGACCCAGTACTTC CASSSLPRDYSQETQYF
few TRBJ1-2 TRBV9 NA TGTGCCAGCAGCGCAGAACCGGGACACCTAGTCTTC CASSAEPGHLVF
NA TRBJ1-1 TRBV4-2 NA TGTGCCAGCGCCGGAAAGTTAGCGACGATGAACACTGAAGCTTTCTTT CASAGKLATMNTEAFF
NA TRBJ2-2 TRBV2 NA TGTGCCAGCAGTGGAGTTCCCGGGGGTGGGAGAGACACCGGGGAGCTGTTTTTT CASSGVPGGGRDTGELFF
NA TRBJ2-5 TRBV30 NA TGTGCCTGGGTTAGCGGTGGTGAGACCCAGTACTTC CAWVSGGETQYF
NA TRBJ2-1 TRBV4-1 TRBD2 TGCGCCAGCAGCCAAGAAACGACTAGCGATGAGCAGTTCTTC CASSQETTSDEQFF
NA TRBJ2-2 TRBV2 NA TGTGCCAGCAGTGAAGCCCTCACGGGGTCCGGGGAGCTGTTTTTT CASSEALTGSGELFF
NA TRBJ2-7 TRBV30 NA TGTGCCTGGAGTGTAGAGGGGGGGAGTGAACAGTACTTC CAWSVEGGSEQYF
NA TRBJ2-1 TRBV5-1 TRBD2 TGCGCCAGCAGCTCCGGGACTAGCGGGGGGTACAATGAGCAGTTCTTC CASSSGTSGGYNEQFF
once TRBJ2-3 TRBV7-3 TRBD1 TGTGCCAGCAGCCGTTCGGGACAGGGCACAGATACGCAGTATTTT CASSRSGQGTDTQYF
NA TRBJ1-1 TRBV5-1 NA TGCGCCAGCAGCTTGGTAGGGGGTGGGAACACTGAAGCTTTCTTT CASSLVGGGNTEAFF
NA TRBJ1-4 TRBV28 NA TGTGCCTCGAAACAGGGTTTCGAAAAACTGTTTTTT CASKQGFEKLFF
NA TRBJ2-7 TRBV4-1 TRBD1 TGCGCCAGCAGCAGACAGGGTCCATTAGACGAGCAGTACTTC CASSRQGPLDEQYF
once TRBJ2-7 TRBV7-8 TRBD1 TGTGCCAGCAGCTTAGCAGGACAGGCTGCCTACGAGCAGTACTTC CASSLAGQAAYEQYF
NA TRBJ2-4 TRBV5-1 TRBD1 TGCGCCAGCAGCTTGAGAGGGGGCGCGGCCAAAAACATTCAGTACTTC CASSLRGGAAKNIQYF
NA TRBJ2-1 TRBV23-1 TRBD2 TGCGCCAGCAGTCAATCCGAGACTAGCGGGAGAACAGGGGTGGCCTACAATGAGCAGTTCTTC CASSQSETSGRTGVAYNEQFF
NA TRBJ2-1 TRBV28 NA TGTGCCAGCAGCCCTAGAACAGGGTTCGGTGGCAATGAGCAGTTCTTC CASSPRTGFGGNEQFF
NA TRBJ1-2 TRBV7-2 NA TGTGCCAGCAGCTTATCAGGGATTAGCTATGGCTACACCTTC CASSLSGISYGYTF
NA TRBJ2-7 TRBV6-5 TRBD2 TGTGCCAGCAGTCCGGGACTACCCTACGAGCAGTACTTC CASSPGLPYEQYF
NA TRBJ2-1 TRBV4-1 NA TGCGCCAGCAGCCAAGTCGCTAGCCGCAATGAGCAGTTCTTC CASSQVASRNEQFF
NA TRBJ2-3 TRBV15 TRBD2 TGTGCCACCAGCAGAGATGTTTCAGCGGGAGGGCCATTTTTAGGGGATACGCAGTATTTT CATSRDVSAGGPFLGDTQYF
NA TRBJ2-3 TRBV10-3 TRBD2 TGTGCCATCAGTCCACTAGCGGGAGTGAGTACAGATACGCAGTATTTT CAISPLAGVSTDTQYF
NA TRBJ1-5 TRBV19 NA TGTGCCAGTAGTTTTGGAGGGGTGCAGCCCCAGCATTTT CASSFGGVQPQHF
NA TRBJ2-1 TRBV2 TRBD2 TGTGCCAGCAAGGGACTAGCGGGAGAACGAACCCACAATGAGCAGTTCTTC CASKGLAGERTHNEQFF
few TRBJ1-2 TRBV28 NA TGTGCCACCACAGGGTTACTCTATGGCTACACCTTC CATTGLLYGYTF
NA TRBJ1-2 TRBV28 TRBD1 TGTGCCAGCAGCTCAGGGGGTACCCCAAACTATGGCTACACCTTC CASSSGGTPNYGYTF
NA TRBJ2-3 TRBV28 NA TGTGCCAGCAGTTTAGTAGTAATCACAGATACGCAGTATTTT CASSLVVITDTQYF
once TRBJ2-7 TRBV6-5 TRBD2 TGTGCCAGCAGTTCCGGGACTAGTCAGGTCGAGCAGTACTTC CASSSGTSQVEQYF
NA TRBJ2-3 TRBV7-3 TRBD2 TGTGCCAGCAGCCCGGGACTAGGGAGTCAGGCAGATACGCAGTATTTT CASSPGLGSQADTQYF
NA TRBJ2-5 TRBV27 TRBD2 TGTGCCAGCAGTTTAGGTAGCGGGACGTACCAAGAGACCCAGTACTTC CASSLGSGTYQETQYF
NA TRBJ2-2 TRBV7-6 NA TGTGCCAGCAGCTTACAGGGAAACACCGGGGAGCTGTTTTTT CASSLQGNTGELFF
NA TRBJ2-4 TRBV5-8 NA TGTGCCAGCAGCTTGGAAGTAGCAAACATTCAGTACTTC CASSLEVANIQYF
NA TRBJ1-3 TRBV5-1 NA TGCGCCAGCAGCTTGGCCGGCGGCTCTGGAAACACCATATATTTT CASSLAGGSGNTIYF
NA TRBJ1-1 TRBV29-1 NA TGCAGCGTTGCTCCTACCAACACTGAAGCTTTCTTT CSVAPTNTEAFF
NA TRBJ2-1 TRBV5-1 TRBD2 TGCGCCAGCAGCTTGGGTCTAGCGGGATCAAATGAGCAGTTCTTC CASSLGLAGSNEQFF